The source of this T cell receptor beta chain is a study of blood T cells in healthy people across ages. About this clonotype: Its antigen remains unknown.

A second roughly 6 to 11 cycle PCR used barcoded and J-beta primers. Each CDR3 protein is one row after TCRdb ran MiXCR on the 5' RACE reads. In the table there are fewer than 2 million distinct CDR3 sequences, approximately 39% of which are singletons. Study conclusions and caveats: Age showed a roughly linear inverse relationship with TCR beta diversity per million T cells. More naive CD4+ cells and higher diversity were found in long-lived than in aged donors. There was no known CMV status for donors, so expanded clonotype changes were possibly confounded.

This TCR came from a human donor in good health. Sequencing was performed on blood.

The chain's CDR3 is CASSGGDRGNYEQYF. The DNA of the CDR3 is TGTGCCAGCAGCGGAGGGGACAGGGGTAACTACGAGCAGTACTTC. This sequence joins TRBV9 and TRBJ2-7; 10 positions match TRBD1. This CDR3 comprises 15 residues. Germline CDR1 SGDLS, CDR2 YYNGEE. Unmatched junction bases numbered 6, after V lost 3 bases and J lost 3 bases.